This TCR beta chain is drawn from a study of T cells in localized non-small cell lung cancer. General study points: Clonality peaked in uninvolved adjacent lung rather than tumor. Appearance in adjacent lung was seen for a median approximately 60 of the top 100 tumor clones.

In regard to this clone: As yet, its antigen is unknown.

Produced via immunoSEQ multiplex PCR; TCRdb's table is partial and in-frame only. The top ten clones hold approximately 20% of a sample with about 52,000 clones, 86% of them seen once. Germline-derived CDR1 and CDR2 are LGHNA and YNFKEQ. V dropped 0 bases and J dropped 9 bases, with 12 bases sitting between them. This CDR3 is 14 amino acids long. V is TRBV4-2 and J is TRBJ1-5, with D unresolved. The receptor was isolated from a male donor aged 60 or over with stage III squamous cell lung carcinoma. Specimen: peripheral blood, collected before any cancer treatment. The CDR3 bases are TGTGCCAGCAGCCAAGAGGCAGCCAGGTGGCCCCAGCATTTT. This gives the protein CASSQEAARWPQHF.